This T cell receptor beta chain was sequenced for a study of Graves' ophthalmopathy and Graves' hyperthyroidism (dated by TCRdb to the late 2010s). About the full investigation: Stable hyperthyroidism was defined as no progression to ophthalmopathy within 18 months of follow-up. The study used signatures of the TCR beta repertoire to tell Graves' ophthalmopathy apart from Graves' hyperthyroidism and to predict which patients would progress to ophthalmopathy. In total, 135 blood samples were TCR-sequenced: under 45 ophthalmopathy, 75 hyperthyroidism and some 17 hyperthyroidism-to-ophthalmopathy patients. To explore V-J signatures distinguishing ophthalmopathy from hyperthyroidism, a discovery set of some 100 patients (fewer than 45 ophthalmopathy, 57 stable hyperthyroidism) was enrolled. An independent validation cohort was composed of approximately 18 hyperthyroidism patients and 17 patients who later progressed from hyperthyroidism to ophthalmopathy. In more than five hyperthyroidism patients, the T-cell repertoires found in thyroid tissue were compared with those found in blood. Once sampling was done, hyperthyroidism patients were given methimazole at a starting dose of 30 mg daily, while ophthalmopathy patients were given high-dose intravenous methylprednisolone. The research as a whole found: In cross-validation, the 13-signature model distinguished ophthalmopathy from stable hyperthyroidism with 87.88% sensitivity and roughly 84% specificity, while in the test set the corresponding values were about 80% and 75%. In validation, the model predicted ophthalmopathy progression with 55% to 71% sensitivity and roughly 72% specificity; fewer than 15 predicted patients were CT-confirmed with GO in a median of about 7.1 months. Sample size was not statistically predetermined, and group allocation was not concealed from the investigators. Most expanded thyroid clonotypes with a frequency above 0.001 also appeared in blood, which suggests that blood repertoires may reflect the immune response in the thyroid.

For CDR1 and CDR2, the germline V gene lists MDHEN and SYDVKM. For this chain, trimming is 6 bases at the V end and 4 bases at the J end, and the number of junction bases without a gene match is 10. The CDR3, from cysteine to phenylalanine, totals 15 residues. Only CDR3 DNA is held: 45 bases, read in frame from base 1. About this clonotype: The antigen it recognizes is unknown. No base quality information exists; no much larger clone differs at one position.

Patients with hyperthyroidism were aged 18 to 65 years, had been newly diagnosed, and had a disease duration of less than 2 months. Patients with other autoimmune diseases, uncontrolled infections, pregnancy or lactation were excluded from the study. Clinical symptoms, serum thyroxine, TRAb, thyroid ultrasound and orbital computed tomography were used for diagnosis. Total RNA was extracted using Trizol reagent, and RNA quality was checked on an Agilent 2100 Bioanalyzer. For repertoire sequencing, the TCR beta CDR3 regions were amplified from RNA transcripts. A first-round RT-PCR used HTBI primers with the Qiagen OneStep RT-PCR kit, followed by a second-round multiplex PCR, size selection and purification. The libraries underwent paired-end sequencing with 100 bp reads on an Illumina HiSeq2000. On the study's bioinformatics: SOAPnuke was used to process the reads, removing any read that contained adapters or uncalled bases, had a mean Phred below 15, or lacked an exact match to the constant primer or identifier. High-quality paired reads were merged with COPE v1.2.5. Each unique nucleotide sequence was defined as a clonotype, and clonotypes were aligned to IMGT TRB V, D and J references with MiTCR v1.1. Analysis was restricted to V-J combinations with a frequency above 0.0001, which covered 98% to 99.2% of repertoires. A TCR clonal expansion and chaos score per V-J combination was defined as the ratio of F50 clonal expansion to chaos observed in the TCRdist matrix. Welch's t-statistics and random forest were used to narrow the features down to about twelve V-J combinations, which were then fed into a naive Bayes classifier. Thyroid-blood repertoire similarity was quantified with the Morisita-Horn index. TCRdb ran its own pipeline on the public reads, namely fastp trimming at Q25 and MiXCR clone calling, and kept in-frame beta chains. Entries are consolidated by CDR3 protein sequence, retaining the most common genes and DNA. Here the V and J calls rest on TCRdb's processing, not on the authors' analysis. Recorded for this sample are 900,000 to 1,200,000 distinct CDR3 sequences; less than 45% of them occurred a single time. Around 10% of the sample is taken by the ten largest.

This sequence was found in an adult man with Graves' hyperthyroidism. The rearranged segments are TRBV28 and TRBJ1-1, and 8 junction bases match TRBD1. The material sequenced was peripheral blood or thyroid tissue (not recorded which). The DNA sequence is as follows: TGTGCCAGCAGATCTGAGACAGGGGTGGTCACTGAAGCTTTCTTT. The translation is CASRSETGVVTEAFF.